Sequencing of this TCR beta chain was carried out in a study of T cell repertoires in cytomegalovirus infection. The overall study: As its CMV epitopes, the study selected recently identified HLA-C-restricted and well-studied HLA-B-restricted targets. Both a matching HLA type and CMV infection were indicated by public TCR beta signatures. Study results and caveats: Accumulated public TCR beta family frequency recognized individuals carrying CMV together with the relevant HLA. Dominating the ex vivo response were HLA-C-restricted CMV-specific TCR beta clonotypes.

This clonotype was observed many times. The antigen is unknown. TCRdb fed the reads into MiXCR, producing one record per CDR3 protein. This repertoire shows 450,000 to 650,000 distinct CDR3 sequences, 35% to 50% found once; its top ten account for 48%. From germline, CDR1 is SGHTA and CDR2 FQGNSA. Trimming took 3 bases from V and 7 from J, leaving 7 bases between them. This CDR3 region has 12 residues. Sequencing used cultured PBMCs, obtained from culture after CMV antigen stimulation. This TCR derives from a human donor in good health (CMV status not recorded). Some clones in this sample may be carry-over from other donors' samples. This rearrangement joins TRBV7-2 to TRBJ1-5; D gene unclear. CDR3 in amino acids: CASSFAGQPQHF. The CDR3 bases are TGTGCCAGCAGCTTTGCGGGGCAGCCCCAGCATTTT.